This T cell receptor (beta chain) was sequenced for a study of cytomegalovirus exposure and HLA in healthy donors. V shed 5 bases, J shed 4 bases, and the junction held 8 bases outside the gene matches. Germline CDR1 and CDR2: MNHEY and SMNVEV (reference sequence). CDR3 length equals 16 residues. PCR was performed using 60 Vbeta and 13 Jbeta primers. The protocol was immunoSEQ multiplex PCR, while the TCRdb copy is restricted to in-frame clones and leaves out a portion. The sample lists 100,000 to 150,000 clones, about 81% occurring once. Specimen: PBMCs. This sequence joins TRBV27 and TRBJ2-2, with 9 bases lining up with TRBD1. The receptor was derived from a woman aged 25 to 39 in good health and CMV-seronegative. The CDR3 region is CASSPRDRVFTGELFF. As DNA, the CDR3 is TGTGCCAGCAGTCCCAGGGACAGGGTGTTCACCGGGGAGCTGTTTTTT.